The rows below give T cell receptor beta chains drawn from one sample of a study of T cells in Graves' hyperthyroidism and ophthalmopathy. TCRdb ran MiXCR on the multiplex PCR reads and lists one entry per CDR3 protein. The sample contains roughly 600,000 distinct CDR3 sequences, roughly 15% of which appear only once. The sample consisted of blood. The receptors derive from a woman between 50 and 59 years old with Graves' ophthalmopathy. Both conserved end residues are part of each CDR3. D genes are given only for firm matches. The size entry is marked missing in some rows and otherwise reads once, few, many or a size class.

J,D,size,V,CDR3,DNA
TRBJ2-1,TRBD2,few,TRBV6-1,CASRQTKGLAGPLSSYNEQFF,TGTGCCAGCAGACAAACAAAGGGACTAGCGGGACCTTTAAGCTCCTACAATGAGCAGTTCTTC
TRBJ1-3,-,-,TRBV28,CASSWVPPNSGNTIYF,TGTGCCAGCAGTTGGGTTCCCCCCAACTCTGGAAACACCATATATTTT
TRBJ2-5,-,-,TRBV5-5,CASSPNGTSWTGAQYF,TGTGCCAGCAGCCCCAATGGGACCTCATGGACGGGGGCCCAGTACTTC
TRBJ2-2,TRBD1,-,TRBV20-1,CSARPGQVNTGELFF,TGCAGTGCTAGACCCGGACAGGTGAACACCGGGGAGCTGTTTTTT
TRBJ2-2,TRBD1,-,TRBV28,CASRGQGRSGELFF,TGTGCCAGCAGGGGACAGGGGAGGTCGGGGGAGCTGTTTTTT
TRBJ1-1,-,-,TRBV27,CASSNQAAMNTEAFF,TGTGCCAGCAGTAACCAGGCGGCTATGAACACTGAAGCTTTCTTT
TRBJ2-3,-,many,TRBV27,CASSFKQGRTDTQYF,TGTGCCAGCAGTTTCAAGCAGGGTCGCACAGATACGCAGTATTTT
TRBJ2-3,-,many,TRBV13,CASSFEGTLDTQYF,TGTGCCAGCAGCTTCGAGGGGACTCTAGATACGCAGTATTTT
TRBJ2-5,-,few,TRBV5-1,CASSPGMTQETQYF,TGCGCCAGCAGCCCAGGGATGACTCAAGAGACCCAGTACTTC
TRBJ1-2,-,few,TRBV6-2/TRBV6-3,CASSYPGQGALNYGYTF,TGTGCCAGCAGTTACCCGGGACAAGGTGCGTTGAACTATGGCTACACCTTC
TRBJ2-7,TRBD2,-,TRBV27,CASSLNGVASGLYEQYF,TGTGCCAGCAGTCTGAATGGGGTGGCTAGCGGCCTCTACGAGCAGTACTTC
TRBJ2-1,TRBD2,-,TRBV24-1,CATSRTSGRAGDNEQFF,TGTGCCACCAGCAGGACTAGCGGGAGGGCCGGGGACAATGAGCAGTTCTTC
TRBJ1-2,TRBD1,-,TRBV2,CASRIYRGGDYGYTF,TGTGCCAGCAGGATCTACAGGGGTGGTGACTATGGCTACACCTTC
TRBJ1-2,-,few,TRBV27,CASSPSPPTGYGYTF,TGTGCCAGCAGTCCAAGTCCCCCCACAGGGTATGGCTACACCTTC
TRBJ2-5,-,many,TRBV7-2,CASSPGRLETQYF,TGTGCCAGCAGCCCAGGACGGTTGGAGACCCAGTACTTC
TRBJ2-1,TRBD2,few,TRBV3-1,CASSQGRLAGVAIYNEQFF,TGTGCCAGCAGCCAAGGTAGACTAGCGGGAGTGGCAATTTACAATGAGCAGTTCTTC
TRBJ2-2,-,-,TRBV9,CASSAAVETGELFF,TGTGCCAGCAGCGCAGCAGTGGAGACCGGGGAGCTGTTTTTT
TRBJ2-7,-,-,TRBV19,CASSSQRHPEQYF,TGTGCCAGTAGTAGTCAACGACATCCCGAGCAGTACTTC
TRBJ2-3,-,-,TRBV28,CASSSIADTQYF,TGTGCCAGCAGCTCCATCGCAGATACGCAGTATTTT
TRBJ1-2,TRBD1,many,TRBV5-5,CASSLYGTVVLNYGYTF,TGTGCCAGCAGTTTATACGGGACAGTTGTCTTAAACTATGGCTACACCTTC
TRBJ1-2,-,-,TRBV5-1,CASSLVGTGYSYGYTF,TGCGCCAGCAGCTTGGTCGGGACGGGGTACTCCTATGGCTACACCTTC
TRBJ2-7,TRBD2,-,TRBV6-5,CAGSFSSGGEQYF,TGTGCCGGCAGTTTTTCTAGCGGGGGCGAGCAGTACTTC
TRBJ1-1,TRBD1,many,TRBV4-2,CASSQEGQGITEAFF,TGTGCCAGCAGCCAAGAGGGACAGGGTATCACTGAAGCTTTCTTT
TRBJ2-5,TRBD1,-,TRBV7-8,CASSSSRGQRETQYF,TGTGCCAGCAGCTCGAGCAGGGGGCAGAGGGAGACCCAGTACTTC
TRBJ2-3,TRBD2,many,TRBV7-2,CASSSPGGDTQYF,TGTGCCAGCAGTAGTCCGGGGGGGGATACGCAGTATTTT
TRBJ2-5,TRBD1,many,TRBV4-2,CASSQTGEETQYF,TGTGCCAGCAGCCAGACAGGGGAAGAGACCCAGTACTTC
TRBJ2-5,-,many,TRBV18,CASSPLPQGTAQETQYF,TGTGCCAGCTCACCCCTACCACAGGGAACAGCCCAAGAGACCCAGTACTTC
TRBJ2-3,-,many,TRBV9,CASSVGRHSTDTQYF,TGTGCCAGCAGCGTAGGGAGACATAGCACAGATACGCAGTATTTT
TRBJ2-1,TRBD2,-,TRBV7-9,CASSLGVGLAGPIIYNEQFF,TGTGCCAGCAGCTTAGGTGTAGGGCTAGCGGGGCCCATTATTTACAATGAGCAGTTCTTC
TRBJ2-7,-,few,TRBV6-2/TRBV6-3,CASSYLAGTSYEQYF,TGTGCCAGCTCGTACTTGGCGGGTACCTCCTACGAGCAGTACTTC
TRBJ2-7,TRBD2,-,TRBV9,CASSVGTSGSSAYEQYF,TGTGCCAGCAGCGTTGGGACTAGCGGGAGTAGCGCCTACGAGCAGTACTTC
TRBJ1-2,TRBD1,few,TRBV15,CATLGGPDREYGYTF,TGTGCCACCCTCGGAGGCCCCGACAGGGAGTATGGCTACACCTTC
TRBJ2-1,TRBD2,many,TRBV12-3/TRBV12-4,CASSLRLSTLAGDGMGDNEQFF,TGTGCCAGCAGTTTGAGGTTATCTACGCTAGCGGGAGATGGGATGGGTGACAATGAGCAGTTCTTC
TRBJ1-2,TRBD1,many,TRBV5-1,CASSGGGGDYGYTF,TGCGCCAGCAGCGGAGGGGGCGGGGACTATGGCTACACCTTC
TRBJ2-1,TRBD1,many,TRBV11-3,CASSLVRGEQFF,TGTGCCAGCAGTTTAGTCAGGGGGGAGCAGTTCTTC
TRBJ2-7,TRBD1,many,TRBV20-1,CSASPGQGYEQYF,TGCAGTGCTTCCCCGGGACAGGGCTACGAGCAGTACTTC
TRBJ2-1,-,few,TRBV19,CASSMSPQGPYNEQFF,TGTGCCAGTAGTATGAGTCCACAGGGCCCCTACAATGAGCAGTTCTTC
TRBJ2-1,TRBD1,few,TRBV6-2/TRBV6-3,CASGVDRDRGLNEQFF,TGTGCCAGCGGCGTTGACCGGGACAGGGGGCTTAATGAGCAGTTCTTC
TRBJ2-1,TRBD2,-,TRBV10-3,CAINKGLAGVDEQFF,TGTGCCATCAATAAGGGACTAGCGGGAGTGGATGAGCAGTTCTTC
TRBJ1-1,-,many,TRBV29-1,CSGKTGMNTEAFF,TGCAGCGGAAAAACAGGGATGAACACTGAAGCTTTCTTT
TRBJ2-1,TRBD2,-,TRBV13,CASSQGTSGIHEQFF,TGTGCCAGCAGCCAAGGGACTAGCGGGATCCATGAGCAGTTCTTC
TRBJ2-3,TRBD2,many,TRBV7-6,CASSLGLAGVRGPDTQYF,TGTGCCAGCAGCTTAGGACTAGCGGGAGTGAGGGGGCCAGATACGCAGTATTTT
TRBJ1-5,TRBD1,few,TRBV7-6,CASSQGQGSQPQHF,TGTGCCAGCAGCCAGGGACAGGGGTCTCAGCCCCAGCATTTT
TRBJ1-5,-,-,TRBV27,CASRRDGNSNQPQHF,TGTGCCAGCAGACGGGACGGGAATAGCAATCAGCCCCAGCATTTT
TRBJ1-1,TRBD1,many,TRBV2,CASRNRGRNTEAFF,TGTGCCAGCAGAAACAGGGGACGGAACACTGAAGCTTTCTTT
TRBJ2-1,TRBD1,many,TRBV6-2/TRBV6-3,CASSLGTGISYNEQFF,TGTGCCAGCAGTTTGGGGACAGGGATATCCTACAATGAGCAGTTCTTC
TRBJ2-5,TRBD2,many,TRBV28,CASRHRGLAGGETQYF,TGTGCCAGCAGACATAGGGGACTAGCGGGAGGAGAGACCCAGTACTTC
TRBJ2-7,-,-,TRBV5-1,CASSLEAGLYEQYF,TGCGCCAGCAGCTTGGAGGCAGGCCTCTACGAGCAGTACTTC
TRBJ2-1,TRBD2,many,TRBV6-2/TRBV6-3,CASSSGLAGSYNEQFF,TGTGCCAGCAGTTCCGGGCTAGCGGGCAGCTACAATGAGCAGTTCTTC
TRBJ2-7,TRBD2,many,TRBV5-5,CASSLGASGKIEQYF,TGTGCCAGCAGCTTGGGGGCTAGCGGGAAAATCGAGCAGTACTTC
TRBJ1-5,TRBD1,-,TRBV12-3/TRBV12-4,CASSLGTGDNNQPQHF,TGTGCCAGCAGTTTAGGAACAGGGGATAACAATCAGCCCCAGCATTTT